These 7 T cell receptor beta chains were all obtained from the same sample, sequenced in a study of blood T cell repertoires in COVID-19. The repertoire was sequenced with immunoSEQ multiplex PCR; TCRdb's copy has only in-frame clones and lacks some. The sample consists of approximately 220,000 clones, 84% of them appearing once. Sequenced input: PBMCs or T cells enriched from blood (not recorded which). The receptor source for this set is a middle-aged woman who had recovered from COVID-19.

This clone appeared a few times. J is TRBJ2-3 and V is TRBV6-2 or TRBV6-3, with D uncertain. The CDR3 is 13 amino acids. The germline gives CDR1 MNHEY, CDR2 SVGEGT. Trimming shortened V by 2 bases and J by 6 bases, and 9 bases separated the two germline ends. The CDR3 bases are TGTGCCAGCAGTTACGAGGAGAGGGATACGCAGTATTTT. Translation: CASSYEERDTQYF.

This clone has a single count. The CDR3 DNA reads as TGTGCCAGCAGCGCTTTGGCGGGAGCTCCAGATACGCAGTATTTT. Its translation: CASSALAGAPDTQYF. The genes are TRBV7-2 and TRBJ2-3; 7 nucleotides align to TRBD2. Germline V gene sequence: CDR1 SGHTA, CDR2 FQGNSA. After removal of 5 bases from V and 4 bases from J, the junction contained 9 bases not matched to a gene. The CDR3 consists of 15 residues.

This chain uses TRBV5-1 with TRBJ1-4; D not certain. The germline CDR1 and CDR2 sequences are SGHRS and YFSETQ. The CDR3 has 15 residues. The germline V and J ends were trimmed by 0 bases and 6 bases, with 12 bases remaining between them. Here the CDR3 reads CASSLATGSHEKLFF. For the CDR3, the DNA is TGCGCCAGCAGCTTGGCCACTGGTTCTCATGAAAAACTGTTTTTT.

This chain joins TRBV7-2 and TRBJ1-2; no firm D call. This CDR3 is 13 amino acids long. Trimming cost V 4 bases and J 8 bases, with 14 bases left between them. From germline, CDR1 is SGHTA and CDR2 FQGNSA. In DNA form, the CDR3 reads TGTGCCAGCAGCTCCAACGGGAGGATAGGCTACACCTTC. As protein: CASSSNGRIGYTF.

A few counts support this clone. V gene TRBV28 combines with J gene TRBJ1-2; D is uncertain. The CDR3 totals 15 residues. In germline, CDR1 is MDHEN, CDR2 SYDVKM. The V end lost 5 bases, the J end lost 4 bases, and 17 bases lay between the germline ends. In nucleotides, the CDR3 is TGTGCCAGCAGTCTCGGTCTAGGAGGGTCCTATGGCTACACCTTC. It is translated as CASSLGLGGSYGYTF.

The V gene is TRBV7-9, the J gene TRBJ2-2; 9 positions agree with TRBD2. The V and J ends lost 0 bases and 2 bases, in that order; junction bases with no gene match: 1. Germline-derived CDR1 and CDR2 are SEHNR and FQNEAQ (reference sequence). This CDR3 region has 16 residues. CDR3 sequence reads: CASSLASGSNTGELFF. CDR3 coding DNA: TGTGCCAGCAGCTTAGCTAGCGGGAGCAACACCGGGGAGCTGTTTTTT.

J is TRBJ2-5 and V is TRBV9; D is ambiguous. The germline gives CDR1 SGDLS, CDR2 YYNGEE. V was clipped by 0 bases and J by 4 bases, with 7 bases between them. The CDR3 is made up of 13 amino acids. As DNA, the CDR3 is TGTGCCAGCAGCGTAGTTTCCCGAGAGACCCAGTACTTC. This translates into CASSVVSRETQYF. Looking up the rest from reference TRBV9 and TRBJ2-5 gives the full variable domain: DSGVTQTPKHLITATGQRVTLRCSPRSGDLSVYWYQQSLDQGLQFLIQYYNGEERAKGNILERFSAQQFPDLHSELNLSSLELGDSALYFCASSVVSRETQYFGPGTRLLVL.